The 9 T cell receptor beta chains given below trace back to one sample, sequenced in a study of cytomegalovirus exposure and HLA in healthy donors (TCRdb year 2017). Library preparation used the immunoSEQ multiplex PCR assay. TCRdb retrieved this table from immuneACCESS and kept in-frame rearrangements only. Not all clones are present; in checked studies, unresolved V genes account for under half, and no reason is known for the remainder. The sample has roughly 150,000 clones on record, more than 75% of them singletons. 2.5% to 3% of the sample rests with the top ten. The sample comprised PBMCs. These receptor sequences come from a man aged 18 to 30 in good health and CMV-seronegative.

V usage is TRBV7-2 and J usage is TRBJ2-2, with TRBD1 matching over 8 bases. The junction had 4 bases not matched to a gene; V was cut back by 4 bases and J by 6 bases. CDR1 SGHTA and CDR2 FQGNSA come from the germline V gene. The CDR3 has 14 amino acids. The CDR3 sequence: CASSSQQGAGELFF. CDR3 bases: TGTGCCAGCAGCTCTCAACAGGGGGCCGGGGAGCTGTTTTTT.

V is TRBV5-6 and J is TRBJ2-5; no clear D gene. There are 14 residues in the CDR3. Per germline, CDR1 SGHDT and CDR2 YYEEEE. Trimming left V 5 bases short and J 3 bases short, with 14 bases between. CDR3 amino acids: CASSLGFLEETQYF. Here the CDR3 DNA reads TGTGCCAGCAGTCTCGGTTTTTTGGAAGAGACCCAGTACTTC.

In its sample, this clone was seen once. V and J are TRBV2 and TRBJ1-5; 8 bases line up with TRBD1. The CDR3 loop spans 19 amino acids. Germline lookup yields CDR1 SNHLY and CDR2 FYNNEI. V shed 6 bases, J shed 0 bases, and the junction held 16 bases outside the gene matches. In DNA, the CDR3 is TGTGCCAGCAGCGTACCGGGACAGGCCCGGGGGGCTAGCAATCAGCCCCAGCATTTT. Protein product: CASSVPGQARGASNQPQHF.

V is TRBV2 and J is TRBJ1-1; D remains ambiguous. Trimming left V 7 bases short and J 0 bases short, with 15 bases between. Germline V CDR1 and CDR2: SNHLY, FYNNEI. This CDR3 comprises 15 residues. The CDR3 DNA reads TGTGCCAGCACCGGCGGTCGAGGGATGAACACTGAAGCTTTCTTT. It encodes CASTGGRGMNTEAFF.

The chain has TRBV5-1 and TRBJ2-1; 9 nucleotides match TRBD1. V lost 4 bases and J lost 0; bases outside the gene matches: 5. The CDR3 consists of 16 residues. Per the germline V gene, CDR1 is SGHRS and CDR2 is YFSETQ. CDR3 DNA sequence: TGCGCCAGCAGCGAGGGACAGGGCAGCTCCTACAATGAGCAGTTCTTC. Residues: CASSEGQGSSYNEQFF.

This chain uses TRBV15 with TRBJ2-7; D perhaps matches TRBD1 (6 bases). The CDR3 is 13 residues long. Between the trimmed V and J ends, which lost 5 bases and 6 bases, there was a span of 14 bases. CDR1 LNHNV and CDR2 YYDKDF come from the germline V gene (reference sequence). Here the CDR3 reads CATSPRTDGEQYV. In nucleotides, the CDR3 is TGTGCCACCAGCCCCCGGACAGACGGCGAGCAGTACGTC.

V usage is TRBV27 and J usage is TRBJ1-1, with TRBD1 identical over 7 bases. V lost 4 bases and J lost 5; bases outside the gene matches: 10. The CDR3 sequence is 15 residues long. Germline CDR1 and CDR2: MNHEY and SMNVEV (reference sequence). The CDR3 DNA is TGTGCCAGCAGTTCAGGGTCGACAGGGTGGACTGAAGCTTTCTTT. It codes for CASSSGSTGWTEAFF.

The chain has TRBV4-1 and TRBJ2-7; the match to TRBD1 covers 8 bases. The length of the CDR3 is 14 residues. V lost 3 bases, J lost 2 bases, and 3 bases stayed unmatched. The germline V gene encodes CDR1 MGHRA and CDR2 YSYEKL. The CDR3 protein is CASSQDRATYEQYF. The CDR3 bases are TGCGCCAGCAGCCAGGACAGGGCGACCTACGAGCAGTACTTC.

This chain joins TRBV7-2 and TRBJ2-3; perhaps TRBD2 as D (5 bases). CDR1 and CDR2 from the germline V gene are SGHTA and FQGNSA. This CDR3 region has 18 residues. Trimming pared 3 bases from V and 1 base from J, leaving 20 bases between. This CDR3 reads CASSLGLDSLLGTDTQYF. The CDR3 DNA reads as TGTGCCAGCAGCTTGGGTCTGGACTCTCTTTTGGGCACAGATACGCAGTATTTT.